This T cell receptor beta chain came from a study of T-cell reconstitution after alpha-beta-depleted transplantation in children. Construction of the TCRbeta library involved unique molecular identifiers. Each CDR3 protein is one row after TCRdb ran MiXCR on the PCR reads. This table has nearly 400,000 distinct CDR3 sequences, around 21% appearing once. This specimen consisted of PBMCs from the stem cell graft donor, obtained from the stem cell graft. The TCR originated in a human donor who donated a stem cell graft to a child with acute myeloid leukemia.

The CDR3 DNA reads TGTGCCAGCAGTTCCTCCGGGACTAGCGGGAGTAGGCAAGAGACCCAGTACTTC. Amino acid sequence: CASSSSGTSGSRQETQYF. The chain employs TRBV12-3 or TRBV12-4 and TRBJ2-5; TRBD2 matches 14 bases. CDR3 length equals 18 residues. V shed 4 bases and J 2 bases; nucleotides not matched to a gene: 9.